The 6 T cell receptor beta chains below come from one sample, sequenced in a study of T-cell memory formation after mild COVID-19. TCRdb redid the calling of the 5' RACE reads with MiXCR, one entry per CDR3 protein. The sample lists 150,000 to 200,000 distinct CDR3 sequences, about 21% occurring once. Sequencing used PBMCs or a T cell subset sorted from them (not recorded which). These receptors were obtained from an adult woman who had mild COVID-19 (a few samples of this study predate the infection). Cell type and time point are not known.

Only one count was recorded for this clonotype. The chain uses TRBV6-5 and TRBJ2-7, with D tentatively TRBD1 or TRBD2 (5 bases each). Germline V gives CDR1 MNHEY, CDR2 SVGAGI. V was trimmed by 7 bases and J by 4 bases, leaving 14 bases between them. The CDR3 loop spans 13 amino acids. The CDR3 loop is CASNTGTSYEQYF. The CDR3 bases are TGTGCCAGCAATACCGGGACGTCTTACGAGCAGTACTTC.

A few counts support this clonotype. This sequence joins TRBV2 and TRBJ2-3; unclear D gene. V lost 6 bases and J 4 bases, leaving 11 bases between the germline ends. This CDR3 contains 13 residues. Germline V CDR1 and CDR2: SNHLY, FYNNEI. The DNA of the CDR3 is TGTGCCAGCAGAGCAAGGTGGGCAGATACGCAGTATTTT. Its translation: CASRARWADTQYF.

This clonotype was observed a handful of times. This CDR3 is CATSPGWDNEQFF. The CDR3 region has the DNA TGTGCCACCAGTCCCGGATGGGACAATGAGCAGTTCTTC. The chain joins TRBV24-1 to TRBJ2-1; D is ambiguous. CDR1 is KGHDR, CDR2 SFDVKD, per germline. V dropped 6 bases and J dropped 5 bases, with 10 bases sitting between them. The CDR3 covers 13 residues.

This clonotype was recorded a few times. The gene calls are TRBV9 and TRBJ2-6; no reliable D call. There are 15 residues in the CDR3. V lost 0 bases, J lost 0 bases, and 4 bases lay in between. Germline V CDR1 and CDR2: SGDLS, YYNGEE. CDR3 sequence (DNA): TGTGCCAGCAGCGTAGAGAACTCTGGGGCCAACGTCCTGACTTTC. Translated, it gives CASSVENSGANVLTF.

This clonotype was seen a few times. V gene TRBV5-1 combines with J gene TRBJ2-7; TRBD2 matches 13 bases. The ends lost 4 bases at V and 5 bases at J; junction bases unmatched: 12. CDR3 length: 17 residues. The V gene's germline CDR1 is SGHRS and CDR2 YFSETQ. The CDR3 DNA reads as TGCGCCAGCAGCCAGGAACCGACTAGCGGGAGGTACCACGAGCAGTACTTC. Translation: CASSQEPTSGRYHEQYF.

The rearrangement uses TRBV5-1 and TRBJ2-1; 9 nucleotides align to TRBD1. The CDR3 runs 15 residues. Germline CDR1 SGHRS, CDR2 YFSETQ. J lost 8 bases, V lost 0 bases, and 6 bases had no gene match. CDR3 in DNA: TGCGCCAGCAGCTTGGAGACAGGGGGTGATGATGAGCAGTTCTTC. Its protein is CASSLETGGDDEQFF.